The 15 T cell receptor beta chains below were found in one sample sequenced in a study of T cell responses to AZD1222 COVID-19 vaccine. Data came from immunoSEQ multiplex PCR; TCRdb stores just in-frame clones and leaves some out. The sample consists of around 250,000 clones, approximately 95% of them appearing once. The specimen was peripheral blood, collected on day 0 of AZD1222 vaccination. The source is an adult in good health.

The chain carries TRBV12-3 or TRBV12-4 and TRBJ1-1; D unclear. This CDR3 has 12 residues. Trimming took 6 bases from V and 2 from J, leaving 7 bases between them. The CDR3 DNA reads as TGTGCCAGCAGCTCGGACAACACTGAAGCTTTCTTT. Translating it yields CASSSDNTEAFF.

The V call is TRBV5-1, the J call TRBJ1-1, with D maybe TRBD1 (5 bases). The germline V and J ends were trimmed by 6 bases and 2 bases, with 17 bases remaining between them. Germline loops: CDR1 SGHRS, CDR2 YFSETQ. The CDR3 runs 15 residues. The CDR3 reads CASTSTATANTEAFF. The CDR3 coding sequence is TGCGCCAGCACTAGTACTGCGACAGCTAACACTGAAGCTTTCTTT.

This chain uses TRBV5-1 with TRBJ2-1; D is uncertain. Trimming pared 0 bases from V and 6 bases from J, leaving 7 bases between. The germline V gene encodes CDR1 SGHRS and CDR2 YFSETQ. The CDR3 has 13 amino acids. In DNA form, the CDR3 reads TGCGCCAGCAGCTTGGCCCAGGCCAATGAGCAGTTCTTC. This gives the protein CASSLAQANEQFF.

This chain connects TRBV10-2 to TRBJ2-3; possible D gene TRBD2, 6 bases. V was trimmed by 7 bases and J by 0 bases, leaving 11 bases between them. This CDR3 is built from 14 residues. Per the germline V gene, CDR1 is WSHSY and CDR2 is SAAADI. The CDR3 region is CASTGTLSTDTQYF. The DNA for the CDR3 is TGCGCCAGCACCGGGACTTTAAGCACAGATACGCAGTATTTT.

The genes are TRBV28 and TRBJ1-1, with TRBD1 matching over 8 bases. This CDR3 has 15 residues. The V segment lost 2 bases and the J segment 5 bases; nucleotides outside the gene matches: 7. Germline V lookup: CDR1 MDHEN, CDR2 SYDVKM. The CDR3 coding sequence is TGTGCCAGCAGTTTACGCTCAGGGGGCAGTACTGAAGCTTTCTTT. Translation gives CASSLRSGGSTEAFF.

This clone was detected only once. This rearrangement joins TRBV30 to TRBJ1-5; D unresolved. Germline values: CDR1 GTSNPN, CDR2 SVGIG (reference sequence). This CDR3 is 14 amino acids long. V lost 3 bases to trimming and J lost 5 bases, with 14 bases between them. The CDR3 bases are TGTGCCTGGAGAGGAAGAGGAACGTATCAGCCCCAGCATTTT. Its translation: CAWRGRGTYQPQHF.

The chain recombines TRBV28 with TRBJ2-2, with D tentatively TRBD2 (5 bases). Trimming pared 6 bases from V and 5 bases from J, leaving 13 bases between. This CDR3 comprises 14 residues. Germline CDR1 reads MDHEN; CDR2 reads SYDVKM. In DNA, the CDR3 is TGTGCCAGCAGCCCTCGGGATTTTACCGGGGAGCTGTTTTTT. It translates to CASSPRDFTGELFF.

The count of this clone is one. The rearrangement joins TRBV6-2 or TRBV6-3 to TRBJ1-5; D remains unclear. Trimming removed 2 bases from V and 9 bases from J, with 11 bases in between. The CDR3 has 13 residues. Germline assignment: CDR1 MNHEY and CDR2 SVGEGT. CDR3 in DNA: TGTGCCAGCAGTTACGCCCCGCAACGGCCCCAGCATTTT. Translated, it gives CASSYAPQRPQHF.

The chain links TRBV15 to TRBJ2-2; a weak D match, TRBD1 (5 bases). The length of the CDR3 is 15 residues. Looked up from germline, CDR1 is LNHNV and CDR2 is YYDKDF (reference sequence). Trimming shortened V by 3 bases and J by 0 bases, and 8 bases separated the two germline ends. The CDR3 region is CATSRDKTNTGELFF. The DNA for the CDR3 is TGTGCCACCAGCAGGGACAAGACGAACACCGGGGAGCTGTTTTTT.

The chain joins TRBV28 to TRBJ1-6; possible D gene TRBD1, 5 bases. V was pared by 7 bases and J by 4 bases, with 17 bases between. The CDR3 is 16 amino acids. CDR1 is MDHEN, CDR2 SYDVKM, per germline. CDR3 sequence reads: CASTPEDRPYNSPLHF. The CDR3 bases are TGTGCCAGCACTCCGGAAGACAGACCTTATAATTCACCCCTCCACTTT.

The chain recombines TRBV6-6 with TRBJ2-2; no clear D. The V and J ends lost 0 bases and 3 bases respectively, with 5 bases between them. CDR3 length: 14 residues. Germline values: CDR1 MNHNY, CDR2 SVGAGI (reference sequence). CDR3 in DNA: TGTGCCAGCAGTTACTCAACATACACCGGGGAGCTGTTTTTT. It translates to CASSYSTYTGELFF.

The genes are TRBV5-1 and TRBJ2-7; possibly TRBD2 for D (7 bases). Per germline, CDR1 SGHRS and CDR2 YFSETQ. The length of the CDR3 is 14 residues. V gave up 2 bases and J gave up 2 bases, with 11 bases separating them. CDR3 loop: CASSLVGGPYEQYF. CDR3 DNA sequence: TGCGCCAGCAGCTTAGTGGGGGGGCCCTACGAGCAGTACTTC.

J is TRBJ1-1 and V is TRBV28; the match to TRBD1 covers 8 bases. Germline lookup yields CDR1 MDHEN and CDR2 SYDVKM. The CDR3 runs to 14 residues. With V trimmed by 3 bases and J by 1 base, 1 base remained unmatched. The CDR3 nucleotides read TGTGCCAGCAGTTTCCAGGGGGCGAACACTGAAGCTTTCTTT. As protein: CASSFQGANTEAFF. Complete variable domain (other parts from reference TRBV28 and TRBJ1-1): DVKVTQSSRYLVKRTGEKVFLECVQDMDHENMFWYRQDPGLGLRLIYFSYDVKMKEKGDIPEGYSVSREKKERFSLILESASTNQTSMYLCASSFQGANTEAFFGQGTRLTVV.

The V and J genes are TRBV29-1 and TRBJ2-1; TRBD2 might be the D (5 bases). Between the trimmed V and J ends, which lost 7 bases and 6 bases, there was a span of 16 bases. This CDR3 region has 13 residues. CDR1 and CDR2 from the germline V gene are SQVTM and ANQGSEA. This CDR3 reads CSAKPGVVNEQFF. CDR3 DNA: TGCAGCGCCAAACCCGGGGTCGTCAATGAGCAGTTCTTC.

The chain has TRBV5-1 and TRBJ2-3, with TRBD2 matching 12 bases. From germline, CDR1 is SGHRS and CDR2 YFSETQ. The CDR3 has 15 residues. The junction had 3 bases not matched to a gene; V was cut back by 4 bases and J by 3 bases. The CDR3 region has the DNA TGCGCCAGCAGCCCACTAGCGGGGGGAACAGATACGCAGTATTTT. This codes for CASSPLAGGTDTQYF. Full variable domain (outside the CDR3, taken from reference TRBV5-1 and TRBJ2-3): KAGVTQTPRYLIKTRGQQVTLSCSPISGHRSVSWYQQTPGQGLQFLFEYFSETQRNKGNFPGRFSGRQFSNSRSEMNVSTLELGDSALYLCASSPLAGGTDTQYFGPGTRLTVL.